This TCR beta chain was recovered during a study of blood T cell repertoires in COVID-19. With 7 bases removed from V and 5 bases from J, the gap between germline ends came to 20 bases. This CDR3 has 15 amino acids. CDR1 and CDR2 (germline): SGHNT, YYREEE (reference sequence). Method: immunoSEQ multiplex PCR; TCRdb's copy keeps in-frame clones and lacks some. Of roughly 220,000 clones in the sample, around 85% were seen once. This sequence was found in a woman between 35 and 50 years old with acute COVID-19. Sequenced input: PBMCs or T cells enriched from blood (not recorded which). The genes are TRBV5-4 and TRBJ2-3, with D possibly matching TRBD2 (7 bases). The DNA for the CDR3 is TGTGCCAGCGAGGAGTCGGGGGGCACCCAAGATACGCAGTATTTT. It encodes CASEESGGTQDTQYF.